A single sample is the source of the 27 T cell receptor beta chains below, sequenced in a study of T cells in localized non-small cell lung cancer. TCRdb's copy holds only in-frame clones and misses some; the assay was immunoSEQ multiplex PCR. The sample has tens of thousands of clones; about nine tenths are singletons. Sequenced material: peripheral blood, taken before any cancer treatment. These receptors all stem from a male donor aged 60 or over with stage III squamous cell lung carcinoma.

The CDR3 spells CASSQVSSSTDTQYF. For the CDR3, the DNA is TGCGCCAGCAGCCAAGTGTCCTCTAGCACAGATACGCAGTATTTT. This sequence joins TRBV4-3 and TRBJ2-3; no reliable D call. Germline values: CDR1 LGHNA, CDR2 YSLEER. Trimming removed 1 base at V and 0 bases at J, with 8 bases between. The CDR3 loop spans 15 amino acids.

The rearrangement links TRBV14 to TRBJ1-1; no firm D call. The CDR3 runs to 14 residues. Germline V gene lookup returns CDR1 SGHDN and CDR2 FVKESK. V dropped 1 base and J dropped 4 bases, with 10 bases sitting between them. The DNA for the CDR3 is TGTGCCAGCAGCCAAGGGTACATCGGCACTGAAGCTTTCTTT. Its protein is CASSQGYIGTEAFF.

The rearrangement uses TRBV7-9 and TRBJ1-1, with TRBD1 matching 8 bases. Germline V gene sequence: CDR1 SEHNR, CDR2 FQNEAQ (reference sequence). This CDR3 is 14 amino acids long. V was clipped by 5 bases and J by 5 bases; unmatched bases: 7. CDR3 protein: CASSPGQGATEAFF. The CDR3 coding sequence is TGTGCCAGCAGCCCAGGACAGGGAGCAACTGAAGCTTTCTTT.

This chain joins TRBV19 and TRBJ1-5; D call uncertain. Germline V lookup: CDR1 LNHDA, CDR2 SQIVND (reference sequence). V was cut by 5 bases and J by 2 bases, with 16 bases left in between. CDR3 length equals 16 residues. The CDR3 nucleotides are TGTGCCAGTAGTGCGGACGGGTGGGCTGGCAATCAGCCCCAGCATTTT. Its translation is CASSADGWAGNQPQHF.

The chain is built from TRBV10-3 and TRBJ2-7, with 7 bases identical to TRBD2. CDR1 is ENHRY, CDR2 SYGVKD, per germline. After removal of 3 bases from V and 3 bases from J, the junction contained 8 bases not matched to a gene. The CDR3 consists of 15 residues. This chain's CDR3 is CAISDSAGHIYEQYF. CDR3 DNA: TGTGCCATCAGTGACTCAGCGGGGCACATCTACGAGCAGTACTTC.

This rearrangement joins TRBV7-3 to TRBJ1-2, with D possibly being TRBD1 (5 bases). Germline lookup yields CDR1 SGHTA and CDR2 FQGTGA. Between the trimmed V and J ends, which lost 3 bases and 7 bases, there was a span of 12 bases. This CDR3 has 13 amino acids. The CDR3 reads CASSFENGGGYTF. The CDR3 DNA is TGTGCCAGCAGCTTCGAAAACGGGGGTGGCTACACCTTC.

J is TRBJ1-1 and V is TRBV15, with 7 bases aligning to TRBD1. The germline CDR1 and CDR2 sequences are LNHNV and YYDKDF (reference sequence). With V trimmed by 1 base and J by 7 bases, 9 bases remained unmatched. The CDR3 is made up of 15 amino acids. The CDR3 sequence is CATSRGDRVRGEAFF. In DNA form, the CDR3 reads TGTGCCACCAGCAGAGGTGACAGGGTACGAGGTGAAGCTTTCTTT.

The CDR3 region has the DNA TGTGCCACCAAGGGGGTGCCCTACGAGCAGTACTTC. This sequence encodes CATKGVPYEQYF. The V gene is TRBV7-9, the J gene TRBJ2-7, with D maybe TRBD1 (6 bases). The length of the CDR3 is 12 residues. V gave up 10 bases and J gave up 2 bases, with 12 bases separating them. Germline loops: CDR1 SEHNR, CDR2 FQNEAQ (reference sequence).

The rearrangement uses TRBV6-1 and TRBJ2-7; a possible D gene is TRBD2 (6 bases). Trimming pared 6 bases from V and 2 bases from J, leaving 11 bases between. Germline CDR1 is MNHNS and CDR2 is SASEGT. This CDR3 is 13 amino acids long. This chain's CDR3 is CASSLAVTYEQYF. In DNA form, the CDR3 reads TGTGCCAGCAGCTTAGCGGTTACCTACGAGCAGTACTTC.

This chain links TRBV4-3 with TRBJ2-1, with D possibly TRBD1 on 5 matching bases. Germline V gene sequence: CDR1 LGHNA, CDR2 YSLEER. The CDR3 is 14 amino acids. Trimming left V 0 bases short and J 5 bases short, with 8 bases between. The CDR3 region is CASSQEGAHNEQFF. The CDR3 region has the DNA TGCGCCAGCAGCCAAGAAGGGGCCCACAATGAGCAGTTCTTC.

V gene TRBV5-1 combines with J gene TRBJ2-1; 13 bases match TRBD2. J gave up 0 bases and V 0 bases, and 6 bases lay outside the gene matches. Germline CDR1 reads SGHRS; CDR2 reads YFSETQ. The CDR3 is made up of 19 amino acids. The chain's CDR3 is CASSLVGLAGASSYNEQFF. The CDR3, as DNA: TGCGCCAGCAGCTTGGTTGGACTAGCGGGGGCGAGCTCCTACAATGAGCAGTTCTTC.

CDR3 region: CATSGTIYNEQFF. CDR3 bases: TGTGCCACCTCCGGGACAATTTACAATGAGCAGTTCTTC. This chain uses TRBV19 with TRBJ2-1; D might be TRBD1 (6 bases). This CDR3 has 13 residues. Between the trimmed V and J ends, which lost 10 bases and 4 bases, there was a span of 14 bases. The germline V gene encodes CDR1 LNHDA and CDR2 SQIVND (reference sequence).

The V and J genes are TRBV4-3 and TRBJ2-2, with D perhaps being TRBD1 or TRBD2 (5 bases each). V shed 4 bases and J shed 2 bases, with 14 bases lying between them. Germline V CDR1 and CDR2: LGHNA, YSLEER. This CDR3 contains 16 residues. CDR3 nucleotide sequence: TGCGCCAGCAGCCGGAACCCGGGACCAAACACCGGGGAGCTGTTTTTT. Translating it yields CASSRNPGPNTGELFF.

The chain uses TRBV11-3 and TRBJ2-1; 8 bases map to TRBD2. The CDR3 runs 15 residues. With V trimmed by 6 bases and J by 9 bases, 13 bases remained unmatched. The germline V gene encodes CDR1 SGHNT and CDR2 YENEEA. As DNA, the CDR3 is TGTGCCAGCAGTCCAGACCCGGGGGGGCTGAGTGAGCAGTTCTTC. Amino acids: CASSPDPGGLSEQFF.

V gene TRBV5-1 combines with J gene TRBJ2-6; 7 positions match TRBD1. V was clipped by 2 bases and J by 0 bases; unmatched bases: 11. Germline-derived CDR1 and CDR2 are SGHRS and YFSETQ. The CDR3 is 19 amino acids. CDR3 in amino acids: CASSLTRQGPRSGANVLTF. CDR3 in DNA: TGCGCCAGCAGCTTAACCCGACAGGGACCCCGCTCTGGGGCCAACGTCCTGACTTTC.

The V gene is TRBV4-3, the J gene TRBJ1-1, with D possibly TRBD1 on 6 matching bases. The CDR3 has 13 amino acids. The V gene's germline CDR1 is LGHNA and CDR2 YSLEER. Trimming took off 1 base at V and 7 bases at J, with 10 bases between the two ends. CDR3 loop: CASSQVGGSEAFF. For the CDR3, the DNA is TGCGCCAGCAGCCAAGTCGGGGGCAGTGAAGCTTTCTTT.

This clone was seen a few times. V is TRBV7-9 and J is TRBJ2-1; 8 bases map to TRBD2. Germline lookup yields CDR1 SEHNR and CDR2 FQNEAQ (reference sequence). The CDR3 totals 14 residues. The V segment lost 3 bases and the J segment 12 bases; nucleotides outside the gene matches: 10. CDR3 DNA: TGTGCCAGCAGCTTCCCCAAGCGGGAGTGGGTGCAGTTCTTC. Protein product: CASSFPKREWVQFF.

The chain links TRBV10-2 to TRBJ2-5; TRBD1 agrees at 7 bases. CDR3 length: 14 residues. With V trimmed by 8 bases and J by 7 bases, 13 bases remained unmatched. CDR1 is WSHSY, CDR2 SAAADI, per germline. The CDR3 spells CASASEGGVVTQYF. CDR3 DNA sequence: TGCGCCAGCGCCTCAGAAGGGGGCGTAGTGACCCAGTACTTC.

The CDR3 loop reads CASSSRTLEGFATQYF. As DNA, the CDR3 is TGTGCCAGTAGTTCCCGAACACTCGAGGGATTTGCAACGCAGTATTTT. The chain combines TRBV19 with TRBJ2-3, with D possibly matching TRBD2 (5 bases). The CDR3 covers 16 residues. V lost 5 bases and J 9 bases, leaving 24 bases between the germline ends. CDR1 LNHDA and CDR2 SQIVND come from the germline V gene (reference sequence).

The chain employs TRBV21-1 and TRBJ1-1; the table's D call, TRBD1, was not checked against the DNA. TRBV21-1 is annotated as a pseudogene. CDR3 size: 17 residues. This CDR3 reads CASSKVRDRGPNTEAFF. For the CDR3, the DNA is TGTGCCAGCAGCAAAGTAAGGGACAGGGGGCCGAACACTGAAGCTTTCTTT.

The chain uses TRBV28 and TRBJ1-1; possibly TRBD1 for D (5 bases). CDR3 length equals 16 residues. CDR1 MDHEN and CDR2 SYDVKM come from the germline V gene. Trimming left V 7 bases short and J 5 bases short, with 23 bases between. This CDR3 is CASTTPGRGFGTEAFF. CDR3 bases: TGTGCCAGCACTACCCCGGGACGCGGTTTTGGGACTGAAGCTTTCTTT.

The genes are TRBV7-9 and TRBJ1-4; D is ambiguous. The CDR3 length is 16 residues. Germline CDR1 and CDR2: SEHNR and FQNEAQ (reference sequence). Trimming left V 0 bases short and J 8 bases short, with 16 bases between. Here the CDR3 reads CASSLARQTKREKLFF. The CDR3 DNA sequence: TGTGCCAGCAGCTTAGCCCGACAAACCAAAAGGGAAAAACTGTTTTTT.

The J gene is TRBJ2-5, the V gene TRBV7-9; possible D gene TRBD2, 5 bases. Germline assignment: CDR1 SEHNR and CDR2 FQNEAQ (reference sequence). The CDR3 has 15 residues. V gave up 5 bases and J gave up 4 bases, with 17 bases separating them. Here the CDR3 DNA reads TGTGCCAGCAGCCCCTCGTCGAGGGCGGGAGAGACCCAGTACTTC. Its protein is CASSPSSRAGETQYF.

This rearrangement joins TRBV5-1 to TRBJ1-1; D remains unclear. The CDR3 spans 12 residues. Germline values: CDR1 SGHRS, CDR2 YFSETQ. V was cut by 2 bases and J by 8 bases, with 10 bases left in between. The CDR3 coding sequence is TGCGCCAGCAGCTTCAACCATGAAGAAGCTTTCTTT. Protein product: CASSFNHEEAFF.

CDR3 region: CASKKLAGQETQYF. CDR3 bases: TGTGCCAGCAAGAAACTAGCGGGGCAAGAGACCCAGTACTTC. The chain couples TRBV2 to TRBJ2-5; 10 bases map to TRBD2. V was clipped by 7 bases and J by 2 bases; unmatched bases: 4. The CDR3 is made up of 14 amino acids. Germline CDR1 SNHLY, CDR2 FYNNEI.

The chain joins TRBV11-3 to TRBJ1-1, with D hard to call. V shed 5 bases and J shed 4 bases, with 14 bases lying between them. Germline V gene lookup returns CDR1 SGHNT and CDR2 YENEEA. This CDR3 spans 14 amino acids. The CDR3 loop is CASSLGRGSTEAFF. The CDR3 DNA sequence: TGTGCCAGCAGCCTTGGGCGAGGGAGCACTGAAGCTTTCTTT.

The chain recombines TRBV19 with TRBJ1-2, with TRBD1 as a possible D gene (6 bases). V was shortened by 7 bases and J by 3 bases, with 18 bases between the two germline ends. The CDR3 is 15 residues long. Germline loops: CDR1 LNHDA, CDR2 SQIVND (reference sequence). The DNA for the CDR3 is TGTGCCAGTACCGACGGGGGCGGGGTAGACTATGGCTACACCTTC. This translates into CASTDGGGVDYGYTF. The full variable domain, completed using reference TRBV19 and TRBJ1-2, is DGGITQSPKYLFRKEGQNVTLSCEQNLNHDAMYWYRQDPGQGLRLIYYSQIVNDFQKGDIAEGYSVSREKKESFPLTVTSAQKNPTAFYLCASTDGGGVDYGYTFGSGTRLTVV.